In this sample, the clone carrying this TCR beta chain turned up a few times. This entry is derived from a study of response to subunit inactivated influenza vaccine. The CDR3 runs 19 residues. Trimming cost V 8 bases and J 7 bases; bases outside gene matches: 25. Germline V gene sequence: CDR1 MDHEN, CDR2 SYDVKM. TCRdb processed the RT-PCR reads anew with MiXCR; each CDR3 protein has one entry. In the table there are a few hundred thousand distinct CDR3 sequences, approximately 6.9% of which are singletons. The source material was PBMCs from blood, sampled around 25 months after vaccination. The sequence was obtained from a man aged 50-75 years who received an inactivated influenza vaccine. V is TRBV28 and J is TRBJ2-7; 11 bases are a match to TRBD2. The CDR3 bases are TGTGCCAGCCTTCCGGGACTAGCGGATCCTTCTCTTAGGGGGGGGGAGCAGTACTTC. Protein: CASLPGLADPSLRGGEQYF.